Listed below are T cell receptor beta chains from one sample, sequenced in a study of cytomegalovirus exposure and HLA in healthy donors. TCRdb keeps only in-frame clones here, not all; method: immunoSEQ multiplex PCR. Among fewer than 150,000 clones listed, 65% to 75% were seen once. The material sequenced was PBMCs. All receptors derive from a woman between 50 and 59 years old in good health and CMV-seropositive. Both conserved end residues are part of each CDR3. The D gene is left open where the match is weak. Clone size is not always given. Where it is, it says once, few, many or a class for expanded clones.

>-|TRBD2|TRBJ2-5|TRBV30
CAWSQTSAETQYF
TGTGCCTGGAGTCAAACTAGCGCGGAGACCCAGTACTTC
>-|TRBD2|TRBJ2-1|TRBV5-8
CASTLRGGEQFF
TGTGCCAGCACCCTTCGGGGGGGTGAGCAGTTCTTC
>-|-|TRBJ2-2|TRBV5-4
CASSLRASGTGELFF
TGTGCCAGCAGCTTGAGAGCCTCGGGCACCGGGGAGCTGTTTTTT
>-|-|TRBJ2-1|TRBV7-9
CASSLKGQMANEQFF
TGTGCCAGCAGCTTAAAGGGGCAGATGGCCAATGAGCAGTTCTTC
>-|TRBD1|TRBJ2-1|TRBV25-1
CASSGDLTGDDEQFF
TGTGCCAGCAGTGGAGACCTGACAGGGGACGATGAGCAGTTCTTC
>-|-|TRBJ2-3|TRBV6-5
CASRKRGFSTDTQYF
TGTGCCAGCAGAAAACGGGGGTTTAGCACAGATACGCAGTATTTT
>-|-|TRBJ1-5|TRBV19
CASSPGGNQPQHF
TGTGCCAGCTCCCCAGGGGGCAATCAGCCCCAGCATTTT
>-|-|TRBJ2-3|TRBV12-5
CASGPGHNTDTQYF
TGTGCTAGTGGTCCGGGACACAACACAGATACGCAGTATTTT
>-|TRBD1|TRBJ2-1|TRBV7-9
CASSLGDREVDEQFF
TGTGCCAGCAGCTTAGGGGACAGGGAGGTCGATGAGCAGTTCTTC
>few|-|TRBJ2-7|TRBV21-1
CASRGRQVIDEQYF
TGTGCCAGCAGGGGGAGACAGGTCATCGACGAGCAGTACTTC
>-|TRBD1|TRBJ2-2|TRBV4-2
CASRAADRGNTGELFF
TGTGCCAGCAGGGCAGCGGACAGGGGGAACACCGGGGAGCTGTTTTTT
>-|TRBD1|TRBJ2-6|TRBV6-1
CASSEAIPGTGGSYGANVLTF
TGTGCCAGCAGTGAAGCGATTCCCGGGACAGGGGGTTCGTATGGGGCCAACGTCCTGACTTTC
>-|TRBD2|TRBJ2-2|TRBV7-2
CASSMGLAGAGGELFF
TGTGCCAGCAGCATGGGACTAGCGGGAGCTGGCGGGGAGCTGTTTTTT
>once|-|TRBJ2-7|TRBV2
CASGEESYSYEQYF
TGTGCCAGCGGTGAGGAGTCTTACTCCTACGAGCAGTACTTC
>-|-|TRBJ1-1|TRBV19
CASRGDGNTEAFF
TGTGCCAGTAGGGGCGATGGGAACACTGAAGCTTTCTTT
>-|-|TRBJ1-2|TRBV4-3
CASSQDHLLIYGYTF
TGCGCCAGCAGCCAAGATCACTTATTAATCTATGGCTACACCTTC
>-|TRBD1|TRBJ2-7|TRBV7-2
CASKTLPGQGSSYEQYF
TGTGCCAGCAAAACCCTTCCAGGACAGGGCAGCTCCTACGAGCAGTACTTC
>few|TRBD1|TRBJ1-1|TRBV19
CASSSWRTGDPEAFF
TGTGCCAGTAGTTCGTGGAGGACAGGGGACCCTGAAGCTTTCTTT
>-|TRBD2|TRBJ2-3|TRBV5-6
CASSPLAGGGTQYF
TGTGCCAGCAGCCCACTAGCGGGAGGAGGTACGCAGTATTTT
>-|TRBD2|TRBJ2-5|TRBV7-6
CASSRGGRETQYF
TGTGCCAGCAGTCGCGGGGGTAGAGAGACCCAGTACTTC
>-|-|TRBJ1-5|TRBV9
CASSVEPGNQPQHF
TGTGCCAGCAGCGTAGAGCCAGGGAATCAGCCCCAGCATTTT
>-|TRBD1|TRBJ2-3|TRBV28
CASSHNTGALPDTQYF
TGTGCCAGCAGTCATAACACAGGGGCCCTTCCAGATACGCAGTATTTT
>-|TRBD1|TRBJ1-1|TRBV19
CASRRDRDHTEAFF
TGTGCCAGTAGGAGGGACAGGGATCACACTGAAGCTTTCTTT
>-|-|TRBJ2-1|TRBV7-9
CASSGGQYNEQFF
TGTGCCAGCAGCGGAGGACAGTACAATGAGCAGTTCTTC
>few|-|TRBJ2-7|TRBV9
CASSPSSTKGVEQYF
TGTGCCAGCAGCCCCTCCTCGACAAAGGGGGTCGAGCAGTACTTC